This is a list of T cell receptor beta chains from one sample in a study of cytomegalovirus exposure and HLA in healthy donors. Method: immunoSEQ multiplex PCR; TCRdb's copy keeps in-frame clones and lacks some. The sample has 130,000 to 150,000 clones; 85% to 90% are singletons. The sample was PBMCs. The receptor set was obtained from a young woman in good health and CMV-seropositive. The CDR3 runs from the conserved cysteine through the conserved F or W. The order of the fields is CDR3 protein, CDR3 DNA, D gene, J gene, V gene, clone size. The D gene is left open where the match is weak. Only part of the rows carry a size: once, few, many, or a class if the clone is expanded.

CDR3 protein: CASSYPSLAGGETQYF
CDR3 DNA: TGTGCCAGCAGTTACCCCTCATTAGCGGGAGGTGAGACCCAGTACTTC
D gene: TRBD2
J gene: TRBJ2-5
V gene: TRBV28
clone size: .

CDR3 protein: CSVGLAGKDDTQYF
CDR3 DNA: TGCAGCGTAGGACTAGCGGGGAAGGACGATACGCAGTATTTT
D gene: TRBD2
J gene: TRBJ2-3
V gene: TRBV29-1
clone size: .

CDR3 protein: CASSPPVEQGAGYTF
CDR3 DNA: TGTGCCAGCAGCCCACCGGTTGAACAGGGGGCTGGCTACACCTTC
D gene: TRBD1
J gene: TRBJ1-2
V gene: TRBV16
clone size: .

CDR3 protein: CATSLLAGTTYEQYF
CDR3 DNA: TGTGCCACCAGCCTCCTAGCGGGAACAACCTACGAGCAGTACTTC
D gene: TRBD2
J gene: TRBJ2-7
V gene: TRBV15
clone size: .

CDR3 protein: CASSQEGVNTEAFF
CDR3 DNA: TGTGCCAGCAGCCAAGAAGGGGTGAACACTGAAGCTTTCTTT
D gene: .
J gene: TRBJ1-1
V gene: TRBV4-2
clone size: once

CDR3 protein: CASRGRIWDQPQHF
CDR3 DNA: TGTGCCAGCAGGGGGCGGATCTGGGATCAGCCCCAGCATTTT
D gene: .
J gene: TRBJ1-5
V gene: TRBV28
clone size: .

CDR3 protein: CASSSSGRDGDEQFF
CDR3 DNA: TGTGCCAGCAGCTCAAGCGGGAGGGATGGGGATGAGCAGTTCTTC
D gene: TRBD2
J gene: TRBJ2-1
V gene: TRBV7-6
clone size: .

CDR3 protein: CASSRWNRAADTQYF
CDR3 DNA: TGTGCCAGCAGCCGGTGGAACAGGGCTGCAGATACGCAGTATTTT
D gene: .
J gene: TRBJ2-3
V gene: TRBV5-6
clone size: .

CDR3 protein: CASSNTDTQYF
CDR3 DNA: TGTGCCAGCAGCAACACAGATACGCAGTATTTT
D gene: .
J gene: TRBJ2-3
V gene: TRBV2
clone size: once

CDR3 protein: CATRVRQETQYF
CDR3 DNA: TGTGCCACGCGAGTCAGGCAAGAGACCCAGTACTTC
D gene: .
J gene: TRBJ2-5
V gene: TRBV28
clone size: .

CDR3 protein: CASSGGGNNEQFF
CDR3 DNA: TGTGCCAGCTCTGGCGGGGGTAACAATGAGCAGTTCTTC
D gene: TRBD2
J gene: TRBJ2-1
V gene: TRBV9
clone size: .

CDR3 protein: CASSLWSREGETQYF
CDR3 DNA: TGTGCCAGCAGTTTATGGTCCAGGGAGGGGGAGACCCAGTACTTC
D gene: TRBD2
J gene: TRBJ2-5
V gene: TRBV28
clone size: .

CDR3 protein: CASSLGPQLEQFF
CDR3 DNA: TGTGCCAGCAGTTTGGGCCCGCAGCTCGAGCAGTTCTTC
D gene: .
J gene: TRBJ2-1
V gene: TRBV28
clone size: once

CDR3 protein: CASSEDSLSGNTIYF
CDR3 DNA: TGTGCCAGCAGCGAGGACAGCCTTTCTGGAAACACCATATATTTT
D gene: .
J gene: TRBJ1-3
V gene: TRBV9
clone size: .

CDR3 protein: CASSLLGEGSSYEQYF
CDR3 DNA: TGTGCCAGCAGTTTACTAGGGGAGGGGAGCTCCTACGAGCAGTACTTC
D gene: TRBD2
J gene: TRBJ2-7
V gene: TRBV28
clone size: .

CDR3 protein: CASSKCLKRGVTGELFF
CDR3 DNA: TGTGCCAGCAGCAAATGTCTTAAGCGGGGGGTTACCGGGGAGCTGTTTTTT
D gene: .
J gene: TRBJ2-2
V gene: TRBV21-1
clone size: .

CDR3 protein: CASSLVPSGVYNEQFF
CDR3 DNA: TGCGCCAGCAGCTTGGTCCCTAGCGGGGTCTACAATGAACAGTTCTTC
D gene: TRBD2
J gene: TRBJ2-1
V gene: TRBV5-1
clone size: .

CDR3 protein: CASSLWSRDISNTGELFF
CDR3 DNA: TGCGCCAGCAGCTTGTGGTCTCGGGACATATCGAACACCGGGGAGCTGTTTTTT
D gene: .
J gene: TRBJ2-2
V gene: TRBV5-1
clone size: .

CDR3 protein: CASSPGLAGVADTQYF
CDR3 DNA: TGTGCCAGCAGCCCAGGACTAGCGGGAGTCGCAGATACGCAGTATTTT
D gene: TRBD2
J gene: TRBJ2-3
V gene: TRBV7-9
clone size: .

CDR3 protein: CASSAKPGLNTGELFF
CDR3 DNA: TGTGCCAGCAGCGCAAAACCGGGACTTAACACCGGGGAGCTGTTTTTT
D gene: .
J gene: TRBJ2-2
V gene: TRBV9
clone size: .

CDR3 protein: CASRPQGLTGELFF
CDR3 DNA: TGTGCCAGTAGACCACAGGGTCTCACCGGGGAGCTGTTTTTT
D gene: .
J gene: TRBJ2-2
V gene: TRBV19
clone size: .

CDR3 protein: CASSLGPLGGQETQYF
CDR3 DNA: TGTGCCAGCAGCTTAGGACCTTTGGGGGGGCAAGAGACCCAGTACTTC
D gene: TRBD2
J gene: TRBJ2-5
V gene: TRBV7-2
clone size: once

CDR3 protein: CASSFRGGSYNEQFF
CDR3 DNA: TGCGCCAGCAGCTTTCGAGGGGGCTCCTACAATGAGCAGTTCTTC
D gene: .
J gene: TRBJ2-1
V gene: TRBV5-1
clone size: .

CDR3 protein: CASSATEKGEKLFF
CDR3 DNA: TGTGCCAGCAGCGCGACAGAGAAAGGGGAAAAACTGTTTTTT
D gene: .
J gene: TRBJ1-4
V gene: TRBV2
clone size: .

CDR3 protein: CASSPFGQVQETQYF
CDR3 DNA: TGTGCCAGCAGCCCCTTCGGACAGGTCCAAGAGACCCAGTACTTC
D gene: TRBD1
J gene: TRBJ2-5
V gene: TRBV7-9
clone size: .

CDR3 protein: CASSPGLAEYNEQFF
CDR3 DNA: TGTGCCAGCAGTCCCGGACTAGCGGAGTACAATGAGCAGTTCTTC
D gene: TRBD2
J gene: TRBJ2-1
V gene: TRBV6-1
clone size: .

CDR3 protein: CASSTSQPQHF
CDR3 DNA: TGTGCCAGCAGTACTTCTCAGCCCCAGCATTTT
D gene: .
J gene: TRBJ1-5
V gene: TRBV6-6
clone size: .

CDR3 protein: CASSSGTGFSYEQYF
CDR3 DNA: TGTGCCAGCAGCTCAGGGACTGGGTTTTCCTACGAGCAGTACTTC
D gene: .
J gene: TRBJ2-7
V gene: TRBV13
clone size: .

CDR3 protein: CAISGTGGASNNQPQHF
CDR3 DNA: TGTGCCATCAGTGGGACAGGGGGCGCGTCCAACAATCAGCCCCAGCATTTT
D gene: TRBD1
J gene: TRBJ1-5
V gene: TRBV10-3
clone size: .

CDR3 protein: CASSPGLAGGGNEQYF
CDR3 DNA: TGCGCCAGCAGCCCGGGACTAGCGGGGGGAGGCAACGAGCAGTACTTC
D gene: TRBD2
J gene: TRBJ2-7
V gene: TRBV5-1
clone size: .

CDR3 protein: CASSESVSRSFRETQYF
CDR3 DNA: TGTGCCAGCAGTGAATCGGTAAGCAGGTCATTCCGGGAGACCCAGTACTTC
D gene: .
J gene: TRBJ2-5
V gene: TRBV25-1
clone size: .

CDR3 protein: CASSPVSAEAFF
CDR3 DNA: TGTGCCAGCAGCCCCGTGAGTGCTGAAGCTTTCTTT
D gene: .
J gene: TRBJ1-1
V gene: TRBV11-2
clone size: .

CDR3 protein: CASSTGRGLFDEQFF
CDR3 DNA: TGTGCCAGTTCGACGGGCAGGGGGCTATTTGATGAGCAGTTCTTC
D gene: TRBD1
J gene: TRBJ2-1
V gene: TRBV11-2
clone size: .

CDR3 protein: CASSHGQVNTEAFF
CDR3 DNA: TGTGCCAGCAGCCATGGACAGGTGAACACTGAAGCTTTCTTT
D gene: TRBD1
J gene: TRBJ1-1
V gene: TRBV11-2
clone size: .

CDR3 protein: CASSLEHSGLSTDTQYF
CDR3 DNA: TGCGCCAGCAGCTTGGAACATTCAGGGTTAAGCACAGATACGCAGTATTTT
D gene: .
J gene: TRBJ2-3
V gene: TRBV5-1
clone size: .

CDR3 protein: CASSWNREGIQETQYF
CDR3 DNA: TGCGCCAGCAGCTGGAACAGGGAAGGCATCCAAGAGACCCAGTACTTC
D gene: .
J gene: TRBJ2-5
V gene: TRBV5-1
clone size: .

CDR3 protein: CASTIQGSGANVLTF
CDR3 DNA: TGTGCCAGCACCATTCAGGGCTCTGGGGCCAACGTCCTGACTTTC
D gene: .
J gene: TRBJ2-6
V gene: TRBV5-4
clone size: .

CDR3 protein: CASSPSVDNEQFF
CDR3 DNA: TGTGCCAGCTCACCCTCGGTGGACAATGAGCAGTTCTTC
D gene: .
J gene: TRBJ2-1
V gene: TRBV18
clone size: .

CDR3 protein: CASSVAVGANEQFF
CDR3 DNA: TGTGCCAGCAGCGTAGCTGTGGGGGCAAATGAGCAGTTCTTC
D gene: .
J gene: TRBJ2-1
V gene: TRBV9
clone size: .

CDR3 protein: CASKTGTANNQPQHF
CDR3 DNA: TGTGCCAGTAAGACCGGGACAGCGAATAATCAGCCCCAGCATTTT
D gene: TRBD1
J gene: TRBJ1-5
V gene: TRBV19
clone size: .

CDR3 protein: CASSSLRQENTEAFF
CDR3 DNA: TGTGCCAGCAGCTCCCTACGACAGGAGAACACTGAAGCTTTCTTT
D gene: .
J gene: TRBJ1-1
V gene: TRBV7-9
clone size: .

CDR3 protein: CASSITSGGSYNEQFF
CDR3 DNA: TGTGCCAGTAGTATTACTAGCGGGGGGTCCTACAATGAGCAGTTCTTC
D gene: TRBD2
J gene: TRBJ2-1
V gene: TRBV19
clone size: .

CDR3 protein: CASREGIVYGYTF
CDR3 DNA: TGTGCCAGCAGGGAGGGGATAGTCTATGGCTACACCTTC
D gene: .
J gene: TRBJ1-2
V gene: TRBV28
clone size: .

CDR3 protein: CASSIRPGDGSGYNEQFF
CDR3 DNA: TGTGCCAGTAGTATCCGCCCAGGTGATGGGAGCGGCTACAATGAGCAGTTCTTC
D gene: .
J gene: TRBJ2-1
V gene: TRBV19
clone size: .

CDR3 protein: CASRRGPDFSGNTIYF
CDR3 DNA: TGCGCCAGCAGACGCGGGCCGGACTTCTCTGGAAACACCATATATTTT
D gene: .
J gene: TRBJ1-3
V gene: TRBV5-1
clone size: once

CDR3 protein: CATSRGTGGSSGNTIYF
CDR3 DNA: TGTGCCACCAGCAGAGGAACAGGGGGCTCATCTGGAAACACCATATATTTT
D gene: TRBD1
J gene: TRBJ1-3
V gene: TRBV15
clone size: .